One and the same sample provided the 26 T cell receptor beta chains below, sequenced in a study of quantifying T cell responses using KT2 cells. Study summary: Reverse transcription used primers in the TCR alpha and beta constant regions.

The cDNA 3' end received a ligated oligonucleotide with a UMI. First-round PCR used around 4 cycles and beta primers RC1.1 and RC1.2 covering TRBC1 and TRBC2. One entry per CDR3 protein results from TCRdb running MiXCR on the UMI-ligation and nested PCR reads. Seen here are some 50,000 distinct CDR3 sequences, roughly 12% observed once, and the top ten hold roughly a tenth. The sample taken for sequencing was PBMCs spiked with cells of the T cell clone KT2. The origin of the receptors is a human donor.

The rearrangement joins TRBV7-2 to TRBJ1-1; D gene uncertain. The germline V gene has CDR1 SGHTA and CDR2 FQGNSA. This CDR3 is 14 amino acids long. Trimming left V 6 bases short and J 0 bases short, with 11 bases between. The CDR3 DNA reads as TGTGCCAGCAGGACCGGAGCTCTGAACACTGAAGCTTTCTTT. It yields the protein CASRTGALNTEAFF.

This clonotype was detected many times. The V call is TRBV10-3, the J call TRBJ2-3; D call uncertain. CDR1 is ENHRY and CDR2 is SYGVKD in the germline V gene. V lost 0 bases to trimming and J lost 8 bases, with 21 bases between them. This CDR3 is 17 amino acids long. CDR3 in DNA: TGTGCCATCAGTGAGTCGACGACCTCCGGTATCTCGGGTACGCAGTATTTT. The encoded protein is CAISESTTSGISGTQYF.

V usage is TRBV5-6 and J usage is TRBJ1-4, with TRBD1 matching over 8 bases. Germline CDR1 SGHDT, CDR2 YYEEEE. The CDR3 is 14 residues long. V dropped 4 bases and J dropped 4; count of bases not matched to a gene: 3. The CDR3 loop is CASSRTGGNEKLFF. As DNA, the CDR3 is TGTGCCAGCAGCCGAACAGGGGGTAATGAAAAACTGTTTTTT.

There are a few counts of this clonotype. The V gene is TRBV19, the J gene TRBJ1-5; D ambiguous. The CDR3 sequence is 13 residues long. V shed 7 bases and J shed 4 bases, with 11 bases lying between them. The germline CDR1 and CDR2 sequences are LNHDA and SQIVND (reference sequence). This CDR3 is CASTKAWNQPQHF. The CDR3 DNA reads as TGTGCCAGTACGAAGGCGTGGAATCAGCCCCAGCATTTT.

The chain uses TRBV15 and TRBJ1-3; D unresolved. The CDR3 contains 15 residues. The germline V gene encodes CDR1 LNHNV and CDR2 YYDKDF (reference sequence). The V gene lost 0 bases and the J gene lost 0 bases, with 6 bases spanning the gap. For the CDR3, the DNA is TGTGCCACCAGCAGAGATCCATCCTCTGGAAACACCATATATTTT. Translating it yields CATSRDPSSGNTIYF. Drawing the rest from reference TRBV15 and TRBJ1-3, the complete variable domain is DAMVIQNPRYQVTQFGKPVTLSCSQTLNHNVMYWYQQKSSQAPKLLFHYYDKDFNNEADTPDNFQSRRPNTSFCFLDIRSPGLGDTAMYLCATSRDPSSGNTIYFGEGSWLTVV.

The V call is TRBV27, the J call TRBJ1-2, with 8 nucleotides matching TRBD1. CDR3 length: 13 amino acids. In germline, CDR1 is MNHEY, CDR2 SMNVEV (reference sequence). V was clipped by 10 bases and J by 2 bases; unmatched bases: 6. The CDR3 sequence is CATTGGRNYGYTF. CDR3 nucleotides: TGTGCCACCACAGGGGGACGAAACTATGGCTACACCTTC.

This clonotype was detected a few times. The rearrangement joins TRBV2 to TRBJ1-5, with a tentative D call TRBD1 (5 bases). In germline, CDR1 is SNHLY, CDR2 FYNNEI. The CDR3 runs 14 residues. Trimming removed 6 bases from V and 6 bases from J, with 15 bases in between. The CDR3, as DNA: TGTGCCAGCAGCGACAGTGGGTATGGTCAGCCCCAGCATTTT. This encodes CASSDSGYGQPQHF.

CDR3 residues: CASSDWGIGNEQFF. CDR3 nucleotides: TGTGCCAGCAGTGATTGGGGAATTGGCAATGAGCAGTTCTTC. The rearrangement uses TRBV2 and TRBJ2-1; no definite D call. The V and J ends lost 3 bases and 6 bases respectively, with 12 bases between them. Germline V gene data show CDR1 as SNHLY and CDR2 as FYNNEI. CDR3 length: 14 residues.

The table lists this clonotype with many counts. For the CDR3, the DNA is TGTGCCAGCAGCCGGGACTTCGAGCAGTACTTC. It specifies CASSRDFEQYF. The chain combines TRBV12-3 or TRBV12-4 with TRBJ2-7, with D tentatively TRBD2 (6 bases). V dropped 6 bases and J dropped 6 bases, with 9 bases sitting between them. CDR3 size: 11 residues.

This clonotype was recorded a few times. Here the CDR3 reads CATSRGGRNTGELFF. In DNA, the CDR3 is TGTGCCACCAGCAGAGGCGGGAGAAACACCGGGGAGCTGTTTTTT. The V and J genes are TRBV15 and TRBJ2-2; 7 nucleotides align to TRBD2. The ends lost 1 base at V and 2 bases at J; junction bases unmatched: 1. CDR3 size: 15 residues. Germline CDR1 reads LNHNV; CDR2 reads YYDKDF (reference sequence).

The chain joins TRBV4-3 to TRBJ2-7; possibly TRBD2 for D (5 bases). CDR3 length: 13 residues. V lost 4 bases, J lost 4 bases, and 11 bases lay in between. Germline CDR1 is LGHNA and CDR2 is YSLEER. CDR3 in DNA: TGCGCCAGCAGCCGTACGTCGGGGTACGAGCAGTACTTC. It is translated as CASSRTSGYEQYF.

V usage is TRBV11-2 and J usage is TRBJ2-2, with D possibly TRBD1 on 6 matching bases. Trimming cost V 5 bases and J 4 bases, with 23 bases left between them. Germline CDR1 reads SGHAT; CDR2 reads FQNNGV. The CDR3 has 18 residues. CDR3 bases: TGTGCCAGCAGCCCCATGTTGTCGGGGTGGGGGCGCACCGGGGAGCTGTTTTTT. Protein: CASSPMLSGWGRTGELFF.

A few counts support this clonotype. The chain links TRBV10-2 to TRBJ2-7; D may be TRBD1 or TRBD2 (5 bases each). With 0 bases removed from V and 6 bases from J, the gap between germline ends came to 9 bases. Germline values: CDR1 WSHSY, CDR2 SAAADI. There are 13 residues in the CDR3. The CDR3 nucleotides are TGCGCCAGCAGTGAGTCGTGGGGACGCGAGCAGTACTTC. Translating gives CASSESWGREQYF.

This rearrangement joins TRBV12-3 or TRBV12-4 to TRBJ2-7; 7 bases map to TRBD1. V lost 5 bases to trimming and J lost 6 bases; unmatched junction nucleotides: 16. This CDR3 contains 16 residues. The DNA for the CDR3 is TGTGCCAGCAGTCCCCAGAGTTCGGGACAGCAAGTCGAGCAGTACTTC. As protein: CASSPQSSGQQVEQYF.

There are many counts of this clonotype. The chain employs TRBV11-2 and TRBJ2-7; tentative D call: TRBD1 (5 bases). The germline V gene encodes CDR1 SGHAT and CDR2 FQNNGV. The ends were cut back, 1 base at V and 2 bases at J, with 12 bases in the middle. This CDR3 contains 15 residues. The CDR3, as DNA: TGTGCCAGCAGCTTAGGTGACAGTGGGACCTACGAGCAGTACTTC. Its translation is CASSLGDSGTYEQYF.

The sample holds many counts of this clonotype. This rearrangement joins TRBV6-4 to TRBJ2-1; either TRBD1 or TRBD2 may supply D (5 bases each). CDR1 is MRHNA, CDR2 SNTAGT, per germline. The CDR3 sequence is 13 residues long. Trimming left V 4 bases short and J 8 bases short, with 12 bases between. The CDR3 here is CASSGRVEDEQFF. The CDR3 DNA follows: TGTGCCAGCAGTGGCAGGGTGGAGGATGAGCAGTTCTTC.

Ten or more counts support this clonotype. This chain uses TRBV15 with TRBJ1-1; D is ambiguous. There are 12 residues in the CDR3. Trimming shortened V by 5 bases and J by 0 bases, and 4 bases separated the two germline ends. Germline-derived CDR1 and CDR2 are LNHNV and YYDKDF (reference sequence). DNA of the CDR3: TGTGCCACCAGCCGAGTGAACACTGAAGCTTTCTTT. The encoded protein is CATSRVNTEAFF.

This clonotype was seen a few times. The chain couples TRBV5-1 to TRBJ2-3, with 11 bases matching TRBD2. In germline, CDR1 is SGHRS, CDR2 YFSETQ. Trimming at V came to 1 base and at J to 7 bases, leaving 2 bases not matched to a gene. The CDR3 totals 14 residues. This chain's CDR3 is CASSLTSGGNTQYF. The CDR3 DNA reads as TGCGCCAGCAGCTTGACTAGCGGGGGAAATACGCAGTATTTT.

This clonotype was detected many times. The chain combines TRBV4-2 with TRBJ1-1, with no clear D. V shed 0 bases and J shed 1 base, with 9 bases lying between them. Germline V gene data show CDR1 as LGHNA and CDR2 as YNFKEQ. CDR3 length: 15 residues. CDR3 in DNA: TGTGCCAGCAGCCAAGAGGGAGTCCCGAACACTGAAGCTTTCTTT. It encodes CASSQEGVPNTEAFF.

This clonotype was counted only a few times. The V and J genes are TRBV12-5 and TRBJ1-3; D perhaps matches TRBD1 (6 bases). The CDR3 is made up of 17 amino acids. V lost 4 bases to trimming and J lost 0 bases, with 16 bases between them. Germline CDR1 and CDR2: LGHNT and FRNRAP. CDR3 in DNA: TGTGCTAGTGGTTACCAACAGGGTAAGAGCTCTGGAAACACCATATATTTT. This sequence encodes CASGYQQGKSSGNTIYF.

This clonotype was seen many times. The chain is built from TRBV29-1 and TRBJ1-2; the D gene is possibly TRBD1 (6 bases). There are 12 residues in the CDR3. Germline-derived CDR1 and CDR2 are SQVTM and ANQGSEA. Trimming cost V 7 bases and J 3 bases, with 12 bases left between them. CDR3: CSATQGYYGYTF. CDR3 DNA: TGCAGCGCGACACAGGGCTACTATGGCTACACCTTC.

The V call is TRBV11-3, the J call TRBJ2-3, with 7 bases lining up with TRBD2. The CDR3 covers 18 residues. Germline V gene data show CDR1 as SGHNT and CDR2 as YENEEA. V dropped 4 bases and J dropped 3; count of bases not matched to a gene: 16. CDR3 DNA: TGTGCCAGCAGCTCCCCGTTCGCGTTACGGGAGGATACAGATACGCAGTATTTT. This gives the protein CASSSPFALREDTDTQYF.

This clonotype was seen a handful of times. The rearrangement links TRBV10-3 to TRBJ1-1, with no clear D. The CDR3 is 14 residues long. The germline gives CDR1 ENHRY, CDR2 SYGVKD. V was clipped by 0 bases and J by 6 bases, with 11 bases between them. CDR3 region: CAISESGILPEAFF. The CDR3 coding sequence is TGTGCCATCAGTGAGTCAGGTATTCTGCCTGAAGCTTTCTTT.

This clonotype turned up a few times. The chain combines TRBV4-3 with TRBJ2-3; D call uncertain. The length of the CDR3 is 16 residues. The germline gives CDR1 LGHNA, CDR2 YSLEER. V was pared by 0 bases and J by 0 bases, with 10 bases between. The DNA for the CDR3 is TGCGCCAGCAGCCAAGATGTGCGCCCTAGCACAGATACGCAGTATTTT. It is translated as CASSQDVRPSTDTQYF.

This clonotype was seen repeatedly, ten times or more. This chain connects TRBV29-1 to TRBJ2-5, with TRBD1 matching over 10 bases. The CDR3 runs to 14 residues. Germline CDR1 SQVTM, CDR2 ANQGSEA. V shed 1 base and J 4 bases; nucleotides not matched to a gene: 3. The CDR3 loop reads CSVEGQGAGETQYF. In nucleotides, the CDR3 is TGCAGCGTTGAAGGACAGGGGGCCGGAGAGACCCAGTACTTC.

The sample holds many counts of this clonotype. The chain joins TRBV6-4 to TRBJ2-3; maybe TRBD2 (6 bases). The CDR3 loop spans 15 amino acids. V was pared by 2 bases and J by 2 bases, with 11 bases between. CDR1 and CDR2 (germline): MRHNA, SNTAGT. In DNA form, the CDR3 reads TGTGCCAGCAGTGACAACGGCGGGGCCACAGATACGCAGTATTTT. It encodes CASSDNGGATDTQYF.